Only one count was recorded for the clone carrying this T cell receptor beta chain. These data belong to a study of T cell changes during pregnancy in multiple sclerosis. Trimming stripped 2 bases from V and 2 bases from J, with 13 bases between. This CDR3 region has 15 residues. Germline V gene data show CDR1 as GTSNPN and CDR2 as SVGIG (reference sequence). Clones were read by immunoSEQ multiplex PCR, and TCRdb kept only the in-frame ones, dropping some. Here the sample spans more than 90,000 clones, around 92% being singletons. This specimen consisted of peripheral blood, obtained in the second trimester of pregnancy. The origin of this receptor is a female donor with multiple sclerosis, enrolled in a pregnancy study. V and J are TRBV30 and TRBJ1-5; D possibly corresponds to TRBD1 (6 bases). CDR3 DNA: TGTGCCTGGAGTAAGCTGGCAGGGGGCAATCAGCCCCAGCATTTT. This sequence encodes CAWSKLAGGNQPQHF.